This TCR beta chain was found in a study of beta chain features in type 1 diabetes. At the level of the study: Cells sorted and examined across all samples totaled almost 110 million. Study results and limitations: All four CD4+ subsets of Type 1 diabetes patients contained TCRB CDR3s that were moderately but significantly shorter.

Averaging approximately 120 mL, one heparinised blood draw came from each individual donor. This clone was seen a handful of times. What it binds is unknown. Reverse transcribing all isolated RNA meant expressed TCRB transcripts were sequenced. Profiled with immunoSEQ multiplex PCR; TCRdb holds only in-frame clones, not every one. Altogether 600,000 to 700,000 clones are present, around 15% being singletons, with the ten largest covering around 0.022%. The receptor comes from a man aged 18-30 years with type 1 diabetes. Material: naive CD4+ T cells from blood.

The CDR3 region is CASSLPRSGANVLTF. In DNA form, the CDR3 reads TGTGCCAGCAGCCTACCTAGGTCTGGGGCCAACGTCCTGACTTTC. This chain uses TRBV6-1 with TRBJ2-6, with no clear D. V lost 6 bases and J 1 base, leaving 10 bases between the germline ends. The length of the CDR3 is 15 residues. Germline V gene sequence: CDR1 MNHNS, CDR2 SASEGT.